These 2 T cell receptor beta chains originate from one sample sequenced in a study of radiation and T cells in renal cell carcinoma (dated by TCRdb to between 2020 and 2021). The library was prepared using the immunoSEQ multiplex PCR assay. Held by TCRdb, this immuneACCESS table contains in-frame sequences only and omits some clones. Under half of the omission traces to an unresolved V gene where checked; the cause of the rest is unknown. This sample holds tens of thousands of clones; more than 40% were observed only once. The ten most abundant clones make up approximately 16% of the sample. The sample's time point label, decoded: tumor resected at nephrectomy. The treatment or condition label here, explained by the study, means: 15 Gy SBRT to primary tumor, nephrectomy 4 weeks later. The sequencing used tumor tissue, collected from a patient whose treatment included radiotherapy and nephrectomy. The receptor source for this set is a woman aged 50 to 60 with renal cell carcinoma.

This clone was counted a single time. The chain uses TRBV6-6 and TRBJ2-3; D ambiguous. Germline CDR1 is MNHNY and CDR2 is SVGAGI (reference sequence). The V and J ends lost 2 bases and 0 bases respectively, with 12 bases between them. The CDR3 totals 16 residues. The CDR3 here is CASSYVASLSTDTQYF. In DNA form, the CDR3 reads TGTGCCAGCAGTTACGTAGCTTCTCTTAGCACAGATACGCAGTATTTT.

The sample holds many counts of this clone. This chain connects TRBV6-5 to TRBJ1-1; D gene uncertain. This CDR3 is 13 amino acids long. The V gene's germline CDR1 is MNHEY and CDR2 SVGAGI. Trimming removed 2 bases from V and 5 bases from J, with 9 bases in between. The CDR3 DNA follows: TGTGCCAGCAGTTACCAAAGGGAGACTGAAGCTTTCTTT. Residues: CASSYQRETEAFF.